Only a few counts were recorded for the clone carrying this TCR beta chain. The antigen is not known. Trimming removed 0 bases from V and 5 bases from J, with 10 bases in between. CDR3 length equals 14 residues. Germline V lookup: CDR1 SGHRS, CDR2 YFSETQ. This sample was taken from a study of T-cell memory formation after mild COVID-19. Study context: TCR clusters showed largely donor specificity.

From 5'RACE with constant-segment primers came TCR alpha and TCR beta cDNA libraries that carried sample barcodes and UMIs. TCRdb redid the calling of the 5' RACE reads with MiXCR, one entry per CDR3 protein. This table holds tens of thousands of distinct CDR3 sequences, around 7% found once. General study points: Several responding clones turned up in pre-infection memory, indicating that cross-reactive memory may have taken part.

Input material: PBMCs or a T cell subset sorted from them (not recorded which). This sequence originates from a man aged 18 to 30 who had mild COVID-19 (a few samples of this study predate the infection). Cell type and time point are not known. This chain uses TRBV5-1 with TRBJ2-3, with TRBD1 as a possible D gene (6 bases). CDR3 in amino acids: CASSLGQDIDTQYF. DNA of the CDR3: TGCGCCAGCAGCTTGGGACAGGACATAGATACGCAGTATTTT. The full variable domain, in which reference TRBV5-1 and TRBJ2-3 provide the parts outside the CDR3, is KAGVTQTPRYLIKTRGQQVTLSCSPISGHRSVSWYQQTPGQGLQFLFEYFSETQRNKGNFPGRFSGRQFSNSRSEMNVSTLELGDSALYLCASSLGQDIDTQYFGPGTRLTVL.